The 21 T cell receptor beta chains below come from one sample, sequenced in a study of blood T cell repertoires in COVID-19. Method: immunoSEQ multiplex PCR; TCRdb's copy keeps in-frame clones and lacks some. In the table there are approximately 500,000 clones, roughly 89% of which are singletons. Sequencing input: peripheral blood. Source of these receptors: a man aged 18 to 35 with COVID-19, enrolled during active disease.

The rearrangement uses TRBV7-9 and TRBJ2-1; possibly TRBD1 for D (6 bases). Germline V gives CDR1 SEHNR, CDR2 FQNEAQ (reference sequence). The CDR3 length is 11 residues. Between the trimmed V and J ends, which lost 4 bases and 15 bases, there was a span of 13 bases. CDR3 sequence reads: CASSSRGSLFF. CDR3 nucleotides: TGTGCCAGCAGCTCTAGGGGGAGTCTGTTCTTC. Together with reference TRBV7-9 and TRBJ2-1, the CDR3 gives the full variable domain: DTGVSQNPRHKITKRGQNVTFRCDPISEHNRLYWYRQTLGQGPEFLTYFQNEAQLEKSRLLSDRFSAERPKGSFSTLEIQRTEQGDSAMYLCASSSRGSLFFGPGTRLTVL.

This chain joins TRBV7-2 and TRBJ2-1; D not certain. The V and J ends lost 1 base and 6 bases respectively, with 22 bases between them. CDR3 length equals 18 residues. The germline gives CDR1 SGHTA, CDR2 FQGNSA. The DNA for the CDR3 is TGTGCCAGCAGCTTAGGTCCCCCTAGAGGCTCTAAGCGCAATGAGCAGTTCTTC. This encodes CASSLGPPRGSKRNEQFF.

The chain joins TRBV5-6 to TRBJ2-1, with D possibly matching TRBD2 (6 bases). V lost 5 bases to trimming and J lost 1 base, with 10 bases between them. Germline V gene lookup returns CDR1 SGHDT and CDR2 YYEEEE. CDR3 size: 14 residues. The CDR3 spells CASSSGISYNEQFF. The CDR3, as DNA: TGTGCCAGCAGTAGCGGAATTTCCTACAATGAGCAGTTCTTC.

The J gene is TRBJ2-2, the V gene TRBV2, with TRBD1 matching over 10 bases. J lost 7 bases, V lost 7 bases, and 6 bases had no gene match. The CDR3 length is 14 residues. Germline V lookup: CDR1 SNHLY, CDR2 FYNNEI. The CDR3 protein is CASTRDRGGGELFF. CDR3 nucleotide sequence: TGTGCCAGCACCCGGGACAGGGGTGGCGGGGAGCTGTTTTTT.

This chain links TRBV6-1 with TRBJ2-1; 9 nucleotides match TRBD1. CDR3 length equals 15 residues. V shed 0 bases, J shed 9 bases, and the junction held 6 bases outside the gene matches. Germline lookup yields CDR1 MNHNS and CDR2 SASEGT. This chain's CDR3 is CASSEAGTGLGEQFF. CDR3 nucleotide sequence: TGTGCCAGCAGTGAAGCCGGGACAGGGTTGGGTGAGCAGTTCTTC.

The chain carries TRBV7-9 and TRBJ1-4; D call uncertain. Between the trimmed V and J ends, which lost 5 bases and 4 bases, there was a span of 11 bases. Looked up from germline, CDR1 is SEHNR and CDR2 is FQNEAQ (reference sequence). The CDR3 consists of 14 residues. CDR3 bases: TGTGCCAGCAGCCCGGACGGAGGTAATGAAAAACTGTTTTTT. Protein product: CASSPDGGNEKLFF.

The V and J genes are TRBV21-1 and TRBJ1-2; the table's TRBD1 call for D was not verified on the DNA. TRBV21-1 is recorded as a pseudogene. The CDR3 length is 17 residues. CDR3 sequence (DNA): TGTGCCAGCAGCAAAGGGGGTAGGGACAGGTCTCCTCGTGGCTACACCTTC. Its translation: CASSKGGRDRSPRGYTF.

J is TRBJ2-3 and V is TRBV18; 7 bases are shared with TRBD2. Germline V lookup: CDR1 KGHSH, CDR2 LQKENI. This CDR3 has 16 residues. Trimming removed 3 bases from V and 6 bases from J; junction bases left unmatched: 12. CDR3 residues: CASSPTAGVAPDTQYF. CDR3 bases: TGTGCCAGCTCACCTACCGCGGGGGTTGCTCCGGATACGCAGTATTTT.

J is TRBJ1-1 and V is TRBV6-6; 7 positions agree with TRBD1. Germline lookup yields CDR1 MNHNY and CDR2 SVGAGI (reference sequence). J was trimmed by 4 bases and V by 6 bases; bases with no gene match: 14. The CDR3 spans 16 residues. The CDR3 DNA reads TGTGCCAGCAGCCCTTGGGTACAGGGGTTGAGCACTGAAGCTTTCTTT. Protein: CASSPWVQGLSTEAFF.

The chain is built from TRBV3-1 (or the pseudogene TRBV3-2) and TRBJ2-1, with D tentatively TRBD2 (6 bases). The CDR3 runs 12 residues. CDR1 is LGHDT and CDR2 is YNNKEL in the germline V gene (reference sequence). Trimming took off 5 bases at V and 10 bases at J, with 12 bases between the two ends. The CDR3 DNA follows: TGTGCCAGCAGCGGAAGGGCGGGGGAGCAGTTCTTC. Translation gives CASSGRAGEQFF.

CDR3 residues: CASSLGGNSNQPQHF. Written as DNA, the CDR3 is TGTGCCAGCAGCTTAGGAGGGAATAGCAATCAGCCCCAGCATTTT. The rearrangement joins TRBV7-9 to TRBJ1-5, with D unclear. V shed 1 base and J shed 0 bases, with 7 bases lying between them. CDR1 SEHNR and CDR2 FQNEAQ come from the germline V gene (reference sequence). The CDR3 length is 15 residues.

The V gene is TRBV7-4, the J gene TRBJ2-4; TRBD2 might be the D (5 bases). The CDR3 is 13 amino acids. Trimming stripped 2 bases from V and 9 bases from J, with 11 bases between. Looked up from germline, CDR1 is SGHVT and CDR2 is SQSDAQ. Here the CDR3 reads CASSLSPAGIQYF. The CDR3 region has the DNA TGTGCCAGCAGCTTAAGTCCGGCGGGCATTCAGTACTTC.

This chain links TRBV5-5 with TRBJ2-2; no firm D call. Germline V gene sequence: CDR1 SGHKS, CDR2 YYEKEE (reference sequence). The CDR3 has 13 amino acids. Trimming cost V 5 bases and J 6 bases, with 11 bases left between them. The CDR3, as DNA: TGTGCCAGCAGACTGGGCTGGGCCGGGGAGCTGTTTTTT. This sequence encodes CASRLGWAGELFF.

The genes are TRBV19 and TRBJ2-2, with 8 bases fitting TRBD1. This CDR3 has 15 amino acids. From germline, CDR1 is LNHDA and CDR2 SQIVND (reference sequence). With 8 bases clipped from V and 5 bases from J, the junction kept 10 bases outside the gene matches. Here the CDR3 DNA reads TGTGCCAGTGCGAGGACAGGGCCGAGGACCGGGGAGCTGTTTTTT. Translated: CASARTGPRTGELFF. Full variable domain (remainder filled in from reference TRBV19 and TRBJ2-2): DGGITQSPKYLFRKEGQNVTLSCEQNLNHDAMYWYRQDPGQGLRLIYYSQIVNDFQKGDIAEGYSVSREKKESFPLTVTSAQKNPTAFYLCASARTGPRTGELFFGEGSRLTVL.

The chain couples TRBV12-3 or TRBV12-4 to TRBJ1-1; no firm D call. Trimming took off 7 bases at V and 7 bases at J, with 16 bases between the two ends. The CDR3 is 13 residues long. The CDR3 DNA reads TGTGCCAGCACCCCCGGAGGGCCCGGTGAAGCTTTCTTT. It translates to CASTPGGPGEAFF.

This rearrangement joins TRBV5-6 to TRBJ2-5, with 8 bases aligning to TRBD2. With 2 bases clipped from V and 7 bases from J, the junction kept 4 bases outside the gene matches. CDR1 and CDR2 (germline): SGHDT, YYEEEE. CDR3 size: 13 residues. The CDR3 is CASSLSGRGTQYF. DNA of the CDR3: TGTGCCAGCAGCTTAAGCGGGAGAGGGACCCAGTACTTC.

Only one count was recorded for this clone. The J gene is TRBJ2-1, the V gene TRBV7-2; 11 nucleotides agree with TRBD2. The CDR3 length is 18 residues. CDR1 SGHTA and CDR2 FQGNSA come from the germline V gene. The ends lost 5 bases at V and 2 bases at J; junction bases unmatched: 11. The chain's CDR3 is CASSPLLSGRAAYNEQFF. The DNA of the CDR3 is TGTGCCAGCAGCCCCCTTCTTAGCGGGAGGGCCGCCTACAATGAGCAGTTCTTC.

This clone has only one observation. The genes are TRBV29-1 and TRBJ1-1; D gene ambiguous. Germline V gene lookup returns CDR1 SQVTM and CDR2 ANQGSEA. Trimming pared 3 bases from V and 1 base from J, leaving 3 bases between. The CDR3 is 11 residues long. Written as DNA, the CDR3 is TGCAGCGTTGACAGGAACACTGAAGCTTTCTTT. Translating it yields CSVDRNTEAFF.

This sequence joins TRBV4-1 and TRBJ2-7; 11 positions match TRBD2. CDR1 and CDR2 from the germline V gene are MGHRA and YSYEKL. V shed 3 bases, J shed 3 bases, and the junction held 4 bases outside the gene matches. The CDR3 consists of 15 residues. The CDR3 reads CASSHSSGGLYEQYF. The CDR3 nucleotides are TGCGCCAGCAGCCACTCTAGCGGGGGGCTCTACGAGCAGTACTTC.

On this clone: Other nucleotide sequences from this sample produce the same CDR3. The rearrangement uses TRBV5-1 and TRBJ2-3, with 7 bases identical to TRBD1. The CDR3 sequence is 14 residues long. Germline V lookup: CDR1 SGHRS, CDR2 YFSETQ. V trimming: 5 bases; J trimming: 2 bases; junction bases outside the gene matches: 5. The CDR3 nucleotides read TGCGCCAGCAGTTCGGGACAGTCCACAGATACGCAGTATTTT. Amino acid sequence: CASSSGQSTDTQYF.

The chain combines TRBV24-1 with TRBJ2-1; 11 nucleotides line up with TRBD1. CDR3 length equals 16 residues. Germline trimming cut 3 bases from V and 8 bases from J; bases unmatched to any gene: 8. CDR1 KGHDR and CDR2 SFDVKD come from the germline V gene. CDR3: CATSDPDRGRKDEQFF. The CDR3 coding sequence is TGTGCCACCAGTGATCCGGACAGGGGGCGCAAGGATGAGCAGTTCTTC.